These 25 T cell receptor beta chains were all obtained from the same sample, sequenced in a study of cytomegalovirus exposure and HLA in healthy donors. Produced via immunoSEQ multiplex PCR; TCRdb's table is partial and in-frame only. Here the sample spans 75,000 to 95,000 clones, approximately 96% being singletons. Sequenced material: PBMCs. Receptor source: a man younger than 30 in good health and CMV-seronegative.

A word on this clone: This sample includes further DNA sequences coding for the same CDR3. The chain joins TRBV29-1 to TRBJ1-2, with TRBD1 as a possible D gene (5 bases). Germline-derived CDR1 and CDR2 are SQVTM and ANQGSEA. The CDR3 is made up of 11 amino acids. Trimming left V 2 bases short and J 7 bases short, with 8 bases between. CDR3 bases: TGCAGCGTTGAACCAGGGCTTGGCTACACCTTC. Residues: CSVEPGLGYTF.

Only one count was recorded for this clone. The genes are TRBV9 and TRBJ2-1; TRBD2 agrees at 9 bases. There are 15 residues in the CDR3. Germline-derived CDR1 and CDR2 are SGDLS and YYNGEE. The J segment lost 10 bases and the V segment lost 6 bases, leaving 14 bases of the junction unmatched. This CDR3 is CASTGLLAGDGEQFF. CDR3 sequence (DNA): TGTGCCAGCACCGGCCTGTTAGCGGGAGACGGCGAGCAGTTCTTC.

The genes are TRBV7-9 and TRBJ1-1, with 7 bases lining up with TRBD1. V was pared by 1 base and J by 0 bases, with 5 bases of the junction left unmatched. CDR1 SEHNR and CDR2 FQNEAQ come from the germline V gene (reference sequence). The CDR3 has 16 residues. The CDR3 sequence is CASSLDQGGVNTEAFF. In DNA form, the CDR3 reads TGTGCCAGCAGCTTAGATCAGGGGGGAGTGAACACTGAAGCTTTCTTT. The whole variable domain, remainder taken from reference TRBV7-9 and TRBJ1-1, is DTGVSQNPRHKITKRGQNVTFRCDPISEHNRLYWYRQTLGQGPEFLTYFQNEAQLEKSRLLSDRFSAERPKGSFSTLEIQRTEQGDSAMYLCASSLDQGGVNTEAFFGQGTRLTVV.

The chain carries TRBV28 and TRBJ2-7; D is perhaps TRBD2 (6 bases). Trimming removed 1 base from V and 3 bases from J, with 10 bases in between. CDR1 MDHEN and CDR2 SYDVKM come from the germline V gene. The CDR3 spans 14 residues. The CDR3 protein is CASSLLGGNYEQYF. CDR3 sequence (DNA): TGTGCCAGCAGTTTATTGGGCGGGAACTACGAGCAGTACTTC.

The chain employs TRBV27 and TRBJ2-1, with TRBD2 as a possible D gene (5 bases). The CDR3 is 19 amino acids. Germline assignment: CDR1 MNHEY and CDR2 SMNVEV (reference sequence). V shed 1 base and J shed 4 bases, with 23 bases lying between them. CDR3 region: CASSLFNFPPASRYNEQFF. The CDR3 DNA follows: TGTGCCAGCAGTTTATTCAATTTCCCGCCGGCTAGCCGATACAATGAGCAGTTCTTC.

The chain has TRBV11-3 and TRBJ2-2; the match to TRBD2 covers 8 bases. Trimming cost V 5 bases and J 1 base; bases outside gene matches: 3. Germline CDR1 and CDR2: SGHNT and YENEEA. There are 15 residues in the CDR3. This chain's CDR3 is CASSLSGMNTGELFF. The CDR3 DNA reads as TGTGCCAGCAGCCTTAGCGGGATGAACACCGGGGAGCTGTTTTTT.

V usage is TRBV5-8 and J usage is TRBJ2-1; TRBD1 matches 7 bases. The CDR3 sequence is 16 residues long. V lost 3 bases and J lost 0; bases outside the gene matches: 6. CDR1 and CDR2 (germline): SGHTS, YDEGEE. This CDR3 reads CASSSMGQRSYNEQFF. The CDR3 DNA is TGTGCCAGCAGCTCTATGGGACAGCGCTCCTACAATGAGCAGTTCTTC.

The chain employs TRBV10-2 and TRBJ2-2; TRBD2 matches at 12 bases. Per the germline V gene, CDR1 is WSHSY and CDR2 is SAAADI. Unmatched junction bases numbered 4, after V lost 2 bases and J lost 6 bases. CDR3 length: 16 amino acids. CDR3 amino acids: CASSEPSGRAAGELFF. In DNA, the CDR3 is TGCGCCAGCAGTGAGCCTAGCGGGAGGGCTGCCGGGGAGCTGTTTTTT.

This clone occurred once. The rearrangement uses TRBV5-1 and TRBJ1-2; tentatively, D is TRBD1 (6 bases). With 5 bases removed from V and 1 base from J, the gap between germline ends came to 9 bases. Germline V gives CDR1 SGHRS, CDR2 YFSETQ. The CDR3 runs 13 residues. The CDR3, as DNA: TGCGCCAGCAGTGTGGACAGTAACTATGGCTACACCTTC. This gives the protein CASSVDSNYGYTF.

The rearrangement links TRBV19 to TRBJ2-1, with D possibly TRBD2 on 6 matching bases. The germline V gene has CDR1 LNHDA and CDR2 SQIVND (reference sequence). V lost 7 bases and J lost 4, with 14 bases in between. This CDR3 region has 14 residues. Here the CDR3 reads CASNSAGLYNEQFF. For the CDR3, the DNA is TGTGCCAGTAATTCGGCGGGACTTTACAATGAGCAGTTCTTC.

The chain links TRBV11-2 to TRBJ1-2, with a possible D match to TRBD1 (6 bases). The CDR3 covers 13 residues. Germline assignment: CDR1 SGHAT and CDR2 FQNNGV. V was trimmed by 8 bases and J by 3 bases, leaving 13 bases between them. CDR3: CASGPRQDYGYTF. CDR3 coding DNA: TGTGCCAGCGGCCCCCGACAGGACTATGGCTACACCTTC.

The chain links TRBV5-8 to TRBJ1-1, with TRBD1 matching 10 bases. The germline V gene has CDR1 SGHTS and CDR2 YDEGEE. This CDR3 spans 14 amino acids. With 4 bases clipped from V and 2 bases from J, the junction kept 2 bases outside the gene matches. CDR3 residues: CASSRDRGNTEAFF. CDR3 DNA sequence: TGTGCCAGCAGCCGGGACAGGGGAAACACTGAAGCTTTCTTT.

The rearrangement uses TRBV10-3 and TRBJ1-2; 9 bases line up with TRBD1. Trimming took 2 bases from V and 1 from J; bases not matched to a gene: 5. The CDR3 spans 16 residues. Germline CDR1 reads ENHRY; CDR2 reads SYGVKD. The CDR3 DNA is TGTGCCATCAGTGAGACGGGGGACAGGGTTAACTATGGCTACACCTTC. Residues: CAISETGDRVNYGYTF.

The J gene is TRBJ2-1, the V gene TRBV29-1, with TRBD2 matching 8 bases. The germline CDR1 and CDR2 sequences are SQVTM and ANQGSEA. The CDR3 consists of 16 residues. V was clipped by 1 base and J by 3 bases; unmatched bases: 8. The CDR3 DNA sequence: TGCAGCGTTGAAGGAAGAAAAGCGGGAGACTACAATGAGCAGTTCTTC. This gives the protein CSVEGRKAGDYNEQFF.

The J gene is TRBJ2-5, the V gene TRBV28, with TRBD1 identical over 11 bases. V shed 6 bases, J shed 10 bases, and the junction held 16 bases outside the gene matches. The germline V gene encodes CDR1 MDHEN and CDR2 SYDVKM. The CDR3 sequence is 16 residues long. The CDR3 loop reads CASSSPGQGAEVGQYF. DNA of the CDR3: TGTGCCAGCAGCTCCCCCGGACAGGGGGCGGAGGTGGGCCAGTACTTC.

The V gene is TRBV18, the J gene TRBJ2-5; the D is unclear. Germline CDR1 and CDR2: KGHSH and LQKENI. The length of the CDR3 is 13 residues. Trimming shortened V by 6 bases and J by 5 bases, and 13 bases separated the two germline ends. The CDR3 spells CASSFTERETQYF. CDR3 coding DNA: TGTGCCAGCTCGTTCACCGAACGGGAGACCCAGTACTTC.

V usage is TRBV9 and J usage is TRBJ2-1; TRBD2 aligns across 10 bases. Looked up from germline, CDR1 is SGDLS and CDR2 is YYNGEE. There are 16 residues in the CDR3. After removal of 1 base from V and 3 bases from J, the junction contained 4 bases not matched to a gene. CDR3 DNA sequence: TGTGCCAGCAGCGTAAAGAGCGGGAGGGACTACAATGAGCAGTTCTTC. This codes for CASSVKSGRDYNEQFF.

The J gene is TRBJ1-5, the V gene TRBV30, with D unclear. The germline gives CDR1 GTSNPN, CDR2 SVGIG (reference sequence). Trimming left V 0 bases short and J 11 bases short, with 17 bases between. This CDR3 has 14 residues. CDR3 DNA: TGTGCCTGGAGTGTTTCTGGGCCCTTCACGACCCAGCATTTT. Encoded protein: CAWSVSGPFTTQHF.

This chain joins TRBV5-1 and TRBJ1-1, with D unresolved. The V and J ends lost 0 bases and 1 base respectively, with 7 bases between them. Per germline, CDR1 SGHRS and CDR2 YFSETQ. CDR3 length equals 14 residues. CDR3 coding DNA: TGCGCCAGCAGCTTGGGACTCCGGAACACTGAAGCTTTCTTT. Translation: CASSLGLRNTEAFF.

The chain links TRBV6-6 to TRBJ2-3; 7 bases are a match to TRBD1. The V gene end was trimmed by 4 bases and the J gene end by 5 bases; junction bases not matched to a gene: 0. The germline CDR1 and CDR2 sequences are MNHNY and SVGAGI (reference sequence). The CDR3 has 12 amino acids. CDR3 sequence: CASSWDRDTQYF. CDR3 DNA: TGTGCCAGCAGTTGGGACAGAGATACGCAGTATTTT.

This clone was detected once. V and J are TRBV6-6 and TRBJ2-5; TRBD2 is a possible D gene (5 bases). With 2 bases removed from V and 5 bases from J, the gap between germline ends came to 15 bases. This CDR3 comprises 15 residues. CDR1 MNHNY and CDR2 SVGAGI come from the germline V gene (reference sequence). The CDR3, as DNA: TGTGCCAGCAGTTACGGGAGCTTCGATTGGGAGACCCAGTACTTC. Protein sequence: CASSYGSFDWETQYF.

V and J are TRBV5-1 and TRBJ2-1; TRBD1 matches 7 bases. The CDR3 has 15 amino acids. Germline V gene data show CDR1 as SGHRS and CDR2 as YFSETQ. The V and J ends lost 4 bases and 6 bases, in that order; junction bases with no gene match: 10. This chain's CDR3 is CASSPGDRAINEQFF. CDR3 coding DNA: TGCGCCAGCAGCCCCGGCGACAGGGCTATCAATGAGCAGTTCTTC.

The rearrangement joins TRBV28 to TRBJ1-2; D ambiguous. The CDR3 is 15 amino acids. Germline loops: CDR1 MDHEN, CDR2 SYDVKM. V was clipped by 5 bases and J by 3 bases, with 16 bases between them. This CDR3 reads CASSRGRREHYGYTF. In DNA, the CDR3 is TGTGCCAGCAGTCGGGGTCGGAGGGAACACTATGGCTACACCTTC.

This chain uses TRBV30 with TRBJ1-2, with TRBD1 identical over 7 bases. The germline V gene has CDR1 GTSNPN and CDR2 SVGIG (reference sequence). The V and J ends lost 0 bases and 8 bases, in that order; junction bases with no gene match: 6. This CDR3 has 13 residues. The CDR3 loop reads CAWSVEGASGYTF. The CDR3 DNA reads TGTGCCTGGAGTGTCGAGGGGGCGTCGGGCTACACCTTC.

V gene TRBV4-1 combines with J gene TRBJ1-3; D perhaps matches TRBD1 (5 bases). Trimming stripped 1 base from V and 1 base from J, with 5 bases between. Germline V gene lookup returns CDR1 MGHRA and CDR2 YSYEKL. This CDR3 has 14 residues. The DNA for the CDR3 is TGCGCCAGCAGCCAAGCAGGGTCTGGAAACACCATATATTTT. Its translation: CASSQAGSGNTIYF.